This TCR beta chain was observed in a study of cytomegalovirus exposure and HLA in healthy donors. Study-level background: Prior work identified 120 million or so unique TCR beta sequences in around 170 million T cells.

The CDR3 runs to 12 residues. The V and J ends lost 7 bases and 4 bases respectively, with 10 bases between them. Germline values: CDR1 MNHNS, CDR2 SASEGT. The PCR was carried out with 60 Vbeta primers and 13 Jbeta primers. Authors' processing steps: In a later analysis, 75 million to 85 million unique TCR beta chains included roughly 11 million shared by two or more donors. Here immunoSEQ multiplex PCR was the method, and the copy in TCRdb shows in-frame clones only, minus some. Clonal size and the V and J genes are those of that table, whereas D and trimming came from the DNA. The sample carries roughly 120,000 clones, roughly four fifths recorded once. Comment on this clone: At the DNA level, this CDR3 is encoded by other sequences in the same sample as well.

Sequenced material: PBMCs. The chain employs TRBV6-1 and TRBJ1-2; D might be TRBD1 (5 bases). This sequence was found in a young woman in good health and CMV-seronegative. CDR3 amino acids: CASKTGTYGYTF. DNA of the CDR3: TGTGCCAGCAAAACAGGAACCTATGGCTACACCTTC.